The 17 T cell receptor beta chains reported below all come from one sample, sequenced in a study of molecular identifiers for immune sequencing clone quantification. TCRdb used MiXCR to reprocess the PCR reads, holding one entry per CDR3 protein. The sample consists of tens of thousands of distinct CDR3 sequences, roughly 17% of them appearing once. Sequenced input: naive CD8+ T cells from blood, with Jurkat cell RNA spiked in. Described subset: FACS-sorted CD8+CD4-CCR7+CD45RA+ naive T cells. The receptors shown here come from a human donor in good health. Some libraries in this study had Jurkat cell RNA spiked in.

V and J are TRBV6-6 and TRBJ2-1; 10 bases agree with TRBD2. V shed 0 bases and J 5 bases; nucleotides not matched to a gene: 10. The CDR3 spans 18 residues. In germline, CDR1 is MNHNY, CDR2 SVGAGI (reference sequence). For the CDR3, the DNA is TGTGCCAGCAGTTACTCGAACCTAGCGGGAGTGTCAAACAATGAGCAGTTCTTC. This translates into CASSYSNLAGVSNNEQFF.

V is TRBV12-3 or TRBV12-4 and J is TRBJ2-1, with no clear D. The V end lost 6 bases, the J end lost 6 bases, and 12 bases lay between the germline ends. This CDR3 has 13 amino acids. CDR3 DNA: TGTGCCAGCAGCCTTAGATCTGGCAATGAGCAGTTCTTC. Protein: CASSLRSGNEQFF.

Comments on this clonotype: This could be a read error, since a much larger clone is one nucleotide away. The CDR3 does not end in the conserved phenylalanine or tryptophan, so this is likely a read error. V and J are TRBV25-1 and TRBJ1-1; 7 bases align to TRBD1. There are 14 residues in the CDR3. The V segment lost 4 bases and the J segment 3 bases; nucleotides outside the gene matches: 5. Germline lookup yields CDR1 MGHDK and CDR2 SYGVNS. The CDR3 spells CASSALGQYTEAFL. The CDR3 bases are TGTGCCAGCAGTGCTCTGGGACAGTACACTGAAGCTTTCCTT.

The table lists this clonotype with many counts. The CDR3 DNA reads TGCGCCAGCAGCCACCTGGACCTGGCCTCCTACGAGCAGTACTTC. It encodes CASSHLDLASYEQYF. The gene calls are TRBV4-1 and TRBJ2-7; D gene unclear. V gave up 3 bases and J gave up 0 bases, with 12 bases separating them. The CDR3 totals 15 residues. The germline V gene has CDR1 MGHRA and CDR2 YSYEKL.

The sample holds many counts of this clonotype. This chain joins TRBV13 and TRBJ2-1; no firm D call. CDR3 size: 14 residues. Germline V gene lookup returns CDR1 PRHDT and CDR2 FYEKMQ (reference sequence). The germline V and J ends were trimmed by 0 bases and 8 bases, with 11 bases remaining between them. The DNA of the CDR3 is TGTGCCAGCAGCTTAGGAGTTCCGAGCGATGAGCAGTTCTTC. It codes for CASSLGVPSDEQFF.

Concerning this clonotype: This may be a read error: a much more frequent sequence differs by one nucleotide. The chain has TRBV12-3 or TRBV12-4 and TRBJ2-3; unclear D gene. V gave up 3 bases and J gave up 3 bases, with 13 bases separating them. The CDR3 length is 15 residues. The CDR3 region is CASSFGPPKTDTQYF. CDR3 in DNA: TGTGCCAGCAGTTTTGGGCCCCCAAAGACAGATACGCAGTATTTT.

This clonotype was seen many times. The chain employs TRBV2 and TRBJ2-1, with TRBD2 matching 8 bases. CDR1 SNHLY and CDR2 FYNNEI come from the germline V gene. After removal of 10 bases from V and 5 bases from J, the junction contained 7 bases not matched to a gene. The CDR3 sequence is 13 residues long. The chain's CDR3 is CATEREIHNEQFF. The CDR3 DNA reads as TGTGCCACGGAGCGGGAGATCCACAATGAGCAGTTCTTC.

At least ten counts were recorded for this clonotype. The rearrangement links TRBV2 to TRBJ1-2, with D unclear. Per germline, CDR1 SNHLY and CDR2 FYNNEI. Trimming took off 0 bases at V and 7 bases at J, with 15 bases between the two ends. The CDR3 totals 15 residues. This chain's CDR3 is CASSEAGSGSGGYTF. In nucleotides, the CDR3 is TGTGCCAGCAGTGAAGCGGGCTCGGGGTCCGGTGGCTACACCTTC.

Remarks on this clonotype: A much larger clone differs by one base, so this may be a read error. The gene calls are TRBV29-1 and TRBJ2-7; 11 bases line up with TRBD1. The CDR3 has 14 amino acids. Germline V gives CDR1 SQVTM, CDR2 ANQGSEA. This CDR3 reads CGVIPGQGGSEQYF. In nucleotides, the CDR3 is TGCGGCGTGATACCGGGACAGGGGGGATCCGAGCAGTACTTC.

The chain is built from TRBV7-8 and TRBJ2-3, with D tentatively TRBD1 or TRBD2 (7 bases each). The germline V and J ends were trimmed by 5 bases and 9 bases, with 15 bases remaining between them. In germline, CDR1 is SGHVS, CDR2 FQNEAQ. This CDR3 contains 13 residues. CDR3 sequence (DNA): TGTGCCAGCAGCCAGGGGGGGCGCGGGACGCAGTATTTT. Its protein product is CASSQGGRGTQYF.

The chain couples TRBV12-3 or TRBV12-4 to TRBJ2-7; no firm D call. V gave up 3 bases and J gave up 2 bases, with 11 bases separating them. This CDR3 comprises 14 residues. The CDR3 DNA reads TGTGCCAGCAGTTTGGGCGGTCCGCCCTACGAGCAGTACTTC. Translation gives CASSLGGPPYEQYF.

By sample share, this clonotype is medium-sized. The rearrangement links TRBV5-1 to TRBJ2-3, with 8 bases lining up with TRBD1. Germline V gives CDR1 SGHRS, CDR2 YFSETQ. The CDR3 covers 18 residues. V lost 5 bases to trimming and J lost 1 base; unmatched junction nucleotides: 15. As DNA, the CDR3 is TGCGCCAGCAGTCCCGTGGGGCAGGGGGCTGGCGGCACAGATACGCAGTATTTT. It codes for CASSPVGQGAGGTDTQYF. The variable domain in full, completed from reference TRBV5-1 and TRBJ2-3, reads KAGVTQTPRYLIKTRGQQVTLSCSPISGHRSVSWYQQTPGQGLQFLFEYFSETQRNKGNFPGRFSGRQFSNSRSEMNVSTLELGDSALYLCASSPVGQGAGGTDTQYFGPGTRLTVL.

Ten or more counts support this clonotype. The CDR3 sequence is CASRGGEKETQYF. The CDR3 DNA is TGTGCCAGTAGGGGGGGGGAAAAAGAGACCCAGTACTTC. This rearrangement joins TRBV19 to TRBJ2-5; TRBD2 matches at 7 bases. The ends lost 6 bases at V and 3 bases at J; junction bases unmatched: 4. The germline CDR1 and CDR2 sequences are LNHDA and SQIVND (reference sequence). CDR3 size: 13 residues.

This clonotype was seen once. The CDR3 end shows no conserved phenylalanine or tryptophan, and so a read error is likely. Because the CDR3's place on the DNA is in doubt, the DNA is left out and the CDR3 is given as listed by TCRdb. V usage is TRBV10-3 and J usage is TRBJ2-6; the D call of TRBD1 is as the table states it, not checked on the DNA. The CDR3 numbers 16 amino acids, ends counted. CDR1 is ENHRY and CDR2 is SYGVKD in the germline V gene. The CDR3 spells CAPTPPRAPPPPPPPP.

This clonotype came up a few times. J is TRBJ1-1 and V is TRBV29-1; D is perhaps TRBD1 (5 bases). The ends were cut back, 4 bases at V and 1 base at J, with 19 bases in the middle. CDR3 size: 16 residues. CDR1 is SQVTM and CDR2 is ANQGSEA in the germline V gene. The chain's CDR3 is CSVVWGGGRGNTEAFF. Written as DNA, the CDR3 is TGCAGCGTTGTGTGGGGGGGGGGGAGGGGGAACACTGAAGCTTTCTTT.

This clonotype came up a few times. At one end the junction does not follow the germline gene, possibly because of a read error. This rearrangement joins TRBV5-3 to TRBJ2-1; D is uncertain. TRBV5-3 qualifies as an ORF whose function is uncertain. The length of the CDR3 is 15 residues. The CDR3 loop is CASSLISPSHNEQFF. The CDR3 DNA sequence: TGTGCCAGCAGCTTAATCTCCCCATCCCACAATGAGCAGTTCTTC.

Ten or more counts support this clonotype. The genes are TRBV19 and TRBJ2-7, with 8 bases that match TRBD2. This CDR3 contains 16 residues. Germline V lookup: CDR1 LNHDA, CDR2 SQIVND (reference sequence). V lost 3 bases and J lost 2; bases outside the gene matches: 9. CDR3 in amino acids: CASSIGHGLAAYEQYF. The CDR3 DNA is TGTGCCAGTAGTATTGGCCACGGACTAGCCGCCTACGAGCAGTACTTC. The full variable domain, in which reference TRBV19 and TRBJ2-7 provide the parts outside the CDR3, is DGGITQSPKYLFRKEGQNVTLSCEQNLNHDAMYWYRQDPGQGLRLIYYSQIVNDFQKGDIAEGYSVSREKKESFPLTVTSAQKNPTAFYLCASSIGHGLAAYEQYFGPGTRLTVT.